The 13 T cell receptor beta chains below come from one sample, sequenced in a study of PD-1 blockade in classical Hodgkin lymphoma. Profiled with immunoSEQ multiplex PCR; TCRdb holds only in-frame clones, not every one. Here the sample spans over 90,000 clones, nearly 90% being singletons. Autologous stem cell transplantation was followed by relapse in every patient, and brentuximab vedotin exposure varied. The input for sequencing was peripheral blood mononuclear cells (PBMCs), taken before the second cycle of nivolumab. The receptors come from a human donor with classical Hodgkin lymphoma.

The V and J genes are TRBV5-1 and TRBJ1-3; D not certain. From germline, CDR1 is SGHRS and CDR2 YFSETQ. The CDR3 sequence is 13 residues long. Trimming left V 0 bases short and J 5 bases short, with 6 bases between. CDR3 amino acids: CASSLGGRNTIYF. The CDR3 DNA reads as TGCGCCAGCAGCTTGGGGGGTCGAAACACCATATATTTT.

The rearrangement joins TRBV5-6 to TRBJ2-1; D unresolved. The CDR3 spans 14 residues. Trimming cost V 2 bases and J 4 bases, with 10 bases left between them. In germline, CDR1 is SGHDT, CDR2 YYEEEE. In nucleotides, the CDR3 is TGTGCCAGCAGCTTTGTACATCTATACAATGAGCAGTTCTTC. It codes for CASSFVHLYNEQFF.

The gene calls are TRBV5-1 and TRBJ2-2, with 8 positions matching TRBD1. The germline V gene has CDR1 SGHRS and CDR2 YFSETQ. The CDR3 has 13 residues. After removal of 5 bases from V and 5 bases from J, the junction contained 2 bases not matched to a gene. The CDR3 coding sequence is TGCGCCAGCAGGACAGGGGAAACCGGGGAGCTGTTTTTT. Its translation is CASRTGETGELFF.

V and J are TRBV11-2 and TRBJ2-5; D is ambiguous. The CDR3 has 12 amino acids. CDR1 and CDR2 from the germline V gene are SGHAT and FQNNGV. Trimming took off 6 bases at V and 5 bases at J, with 10 bases between the two ends. The CDR3 nucleotides are TGTGCCAGCAGAGAGATCCAGGAGACCCAGTACTTC. Translating gives CASREIQETQYF. The entire variable domain, with the rest obtained from reference TRBV11-2 and TRBJ2-5, is as follows: EAGVAQSPRYKIIEKRQSVAFWCNPISGHATLYWYQQILGQGPKLLIQFQNNGVVDDSQLPKDRFSAERLKGVDSTLKIQPAKLEDSAVYLCASREIQETQYFGPGTRLLVL.

The chain is built from TRBV28 and TRBJ2-1, with a possible D match to TRBD2 (6 bases). CDR1 is MDHEN and CDR2 is SYDVKM in the germline V gene. The V and J ends lost 3 bases and 1 base respectively, with 10 bases between them. The CDR3 is 15 residues long. CDR3 loop: CASSFGGISYNEQFF. CDR3 sequence (DNA): TGTGCCAGCAGTTTTGGCGGGATATCCTACAATGAGCAGTTCTTC.

The chain joins TRBV5-6 to TRBJ1-5; D ambiguous. Trimming removed 2 bases at V and 2 bases at J, with 5 bases between. CDR1 and CDR2 from the germline V gene are SGHDT and YYEEEE. CDR3 length: 13 residues. CDR3 in amino acids: CASSLRGNQPQHF. CDR3 DNA sequence: TGTGCCAGCAGCTTACGGGGCAATCAGCCCCAGCATTTT.

The sample holds a few counts of this clone. The rearrangement uses TRBV6-1 and TRBJ1-5; D unclear. The germline V gene encodes CDR1 MNHNS and CDR2 SASEGT. V shed 6 bases and J shed 4 bases, with 4 bases lying between them. The CDR3 runs 11 residues. The CDR3 nucleotides read TGTGCCAGCAGGGGAAATCAGCCCCAGCATTTT. Translation: CASRGNQPQHF.

The chain recombines TRBV10-3 with TRBJ1-5, with D unclear. In germline, CDR1 is ENHRY, CDR2 SYGVKD. V lost 7 bases and J 2 bases, leaving 9 bases between the germline ends. This CDR3 is 13 amino acids long. DNA of the CDR3: TGTGCCATCAAGGCTCCGGGCAATCAGCCCCAGCATTTT. This sequence encodes CAIKAPGNQPQHF.

V and J are TRBV6-4 and TRBJ2-2; 9 positions agree with TRBD2. The CDR3 has 20 residues. V shed 3 bases and J 4 bases; nucleotides not matched to a gene: 18. Germline-derived CDR1 and CDR2 are MRHNA and SNTAGT. CDR3 amino acids: CASSECSEREEAPSTGELFF. For the CDR3, the DNA is TGTGCCAGCAGTGAGTGTTCTGAGCGGGAGGAAGCACCGAGCACCGGGGAGCTGTTTTTT.

CDR3 in DNA: TGTGCCAGCAGTACTAGCGGCAGCCTCTCAGATACGCAGTATTTT. Protein product: CASSTSGSLSDTQYF. This chain connects TRBV2 to TRBJ2-3, with TRBD2 matching over 8 bases. The germline V gene has CDR1 SNHLY and CDR2 FYNNEI. Losses at the gene ends were 5 bases for V and 4 bases for J; bases not matched to a gene: 8. CDR3 length equals 15 residues.

This chain connects TRBV6-5 to TRBJ2-5, with 10 bases that match TRBD2. The V gene end was trimmed by 6 bases and the J gene end by 5 bases; junction bases not matched to a gene: 9. The germline V gene encodes CDR1 MNHEY and CDR2 SVGAGI. This CDR3 contains 15 residues. CDR3 sequence reads: CASRGSGRSRETQYF. The DNA for the CDR3 is TGTGCCAGCAGGGGTAGCGGGAGGTCGCGGGAGACCCAGTACTTC.

The CDR3 spells CASSLRGPARGETQYF. The CDR3 bases are TGTGCCAGCAGTTTACGAGGACCGGCGAGGGGGGAGACCCAGTACTTC. The rearrangement uses TRBV28 and TRBJ2-5; a weak D match, TRBD1 (6 bases). The CDR3 has 16 amino acids. V gave up 2 bases and J gave up 5 bases, with 18 bases separating them. Germline CDR1 reads MDHEN; CDR2 reads SYDVKM.

The chain uses TRBV2 and TRBJ1-1; 7 bases align to TRBD1. The junction had 7 bases not matched to a gene; V was cut back by 8 bases and J by 4 bases. Germline assignment: CDR1 SNHLY and CDR2 FYNNEI. This CDR3 contains 13 residues. CDR3 sequence reads: CASEWAGGTEAFF. In DNA form, the CDR3 reads TGTGCCAGCGAATGGGCAGGGGGCACTGAAGCTTTCTTT. Full variable domain (missing parts from reference TRBV2 and TRBJ1-1): EPEVTQTPSHQVTQMGQEVILRCVPISNHLYFYWYRQILGQKVEFLVSFYNNEISEKSEIFDDQFSVERPDGSNFTLKIRSTKLEDSAMYFCASEWAGGTEAFFGQGTRLTVV.